This TCR beta chain is from a study of T cells after yellow fever vaccination. Study observations and caveats: CD4 and CD8 compartments shared a small share of clonotypes, likely from convergent recombination.

This clonotype was seen only a few times. Its antigen is still unknown. A process of 5'RACE template switching, which added a universal primer site and UMIs, was used to make TCR cDNA. From the 5' RACE reads, TCRdb called clonotypes with MiXCR, one entry per CDR3 protein. Of approximately 300,000 distinct CDR3 sequences in the sample, around 11% were seen once. Deletions cut 5 bases from V and 8 bases from J, with 16 bases between. The CDR3 has 14 amino acids. Germline lookup yields CDR1 SGHTA and CDR2 FQGNSA. The clonotype was recovered from a man aged 18 to 29 who received the YFV17D yellow fever vaccine. Sample: CD4+ T cells sorted from PBMCs, taken 45 days after the yellow fever booster vaccination. The chain has TRBV7-2 and TRBJ2-1; D call uncertain. The CDR3 region is CASSAPWGFHEQFF. The CDR3 nucleotides are TGTGCCAGCAGCGCCCCTTGGGGTTTCCATGAGCAGTTCTTC.